The entry below gives a single TCR beta chain sequence along with its context. The CDR3 is made up of 15 amino acids. CDR1 is SGHTA and CDR2 is FQGTGA in the germline V gene. V was pared by 4 bases and J by 7 bases, with 3 bases of the junction left unmatched. The data were taken from a study of blood T cell repertoires in COVID-19. About the study: The United States, Italy and Spain supplied acute and convalescent COVID-19 samples. PBMCs, B-cell-depleted T cells, or T cells were the source of the cDNA or gDNA that made up the material.

Study processing details: Amplifying reference gene primers gave estimates of nucleated cell counts. TCRdb's table, derived via immunoSEQ multiplex PCR, lists solely in-frame clones and lacks some. D and trimming come from the DNA, and the V and J calls and clone size come from that table. The table has approximately 50,000 clones, about 88% seen once; the top ten hold under 4.5%. The TCR originated in a human donor in a cohort sampled during active COVID-19. Sample: peripheral blood. This chain connects TRBV7-3 to TRBJ2-1; 14 positions agree with TRBD2. The CDR3 here is CASSSGTSGRNEQFF. DNA of the CDR3: TGTGCCAGCAGCTCCGGGACTAGCGGGAGAAATGAGCAGTTCTTC.